These 28 T cell receptor beta chains share one sample of origin, sequenced in a study of T cells in Graves' hyperthyroidism and ophthalmopathy. Amplification of TCR beta CDR3 regions was performed using RNA transcripts as template. During a first-round RT-PCR of the TCR CDR3, the HTBI primer set was used. TCRdb re-called the multiplex PCR reads with MiXCR, one entry per CDR3 protein. Among about 400,000 distinct CDR3 sequences listed, about 15% were seen once. Sequencing used blood. The receptors originated from a young woman with Graves' hyperthyroidism.

This clonotype was seen many times. The rearrangement joins TRBV3-1 to TRBJ2-1, with TRBD2 matching 7 bases. Germline CDR1 and CDR2: LGHDT and YNNKEL (reference sequence). V was clipped by 1 base and J by 2 bases; unmatched bases: 5. The CDR3 contains 16 residues. The CDR3 region has the DNA TGTGCCAGCAGCCAAGGCGGCGGGAGCGCCTACAATGAGCAGTTCTTC. As protein: CASSQGGGSAYNEQFF.

This clonotype has more than one count but fewer than ten. The junction departs from germline at one end; a sequencing error may be responsible. The chain couples TRBV7-7 to TRBJ2-3; D remains unclear. The CDR3 sequence is 13 residues long. Germline CDR1 and CDR2: SSHAT and FNYEAQ (reference sequence). CDR3 protein: CASSFVGSDTQYF. In DNA form, the CDR3 reads TGTGCTAGCAGCTTCGTGGGGTCAGATACGCAGTATTTT. Full variable domain (missing parts from reference TRBV7-7 and TRBJ2-3): GAGVSQSPRYKVTKRGQDVTLRCDPISSHATLYWYQQALGQGPEFLTYFNYEAQPDKSGLPSDRFSAERPEGSISTLTIQRTEQRDSAMYRCASSFVGSDTQYFGPGTRLTVL.

The chain employs TRBV20-1 and TRBJ2-2, with D perhaps matching TRBD2 (5 bases). Germline V lookup: CDR1 DFQATT, CDR2 SNEGSKA (reference sequence). Trimming took off 3 bases at V and 4 bases at J, with 15 bases between the two ends. The CDR3 has 15 residues. The CDR3 DNA reads as TGCAGTGCTAGGGACTCCTACCGGGGCACCGGGGAGCTGTTTTTT. Translated: CSARDSYRGTGELFF.

This clonotype was detected ten times or more. The CDR3 region is CASSPPELYEQYF. The DNA for the CDR3 is TGTGCCAGCAGCCCCCCCGAGCTCTACGAGCAGTACTTC. V and J are TRBV7-9 and TRBJ2-7; D is unresolved. Germline V gene data show CDR1 as SEHNR and CDR2 as FQNEAQ (reference sequence). V lost 5 bases to trimming and J lost 3 bases, with 11 bases between them. The CDR3 has 13 amino acids.

The sample holds many counts of this clonotype. This chain joins TRBV6-1 and TRBJ2-7; D call uncertain. The CDR3 is 13 residues long. Germline V gives CDR1 MNHNS, CDR2 SASEGT. Trimming shortened V by 6 bases and J by 1 base, and 10 bases separated the two germline ends. This CDR3 is CASSLTDSYEQYF. The CDR3 DNA is TGTGCCAGCAGCCTTACAGATTCCTACGAGCAGTACTTC.

This rearrangement joins TRBV20-1 to TRBJ2-7; D perhaps matches TRBD2 (7 bases). Germline CDR1 is DFQATT and CDR2 is SNEGSKA (reference sequence). V was cut by 1 base and J by 0 bases, with 16 bases left in between. CDR3 size: 16 residues. The DNA of the CDR3 is TGCAGTGCTAGAGTGAGAAGGGCGGGGGCCTCCTACGAGCAGTACTTC. Residues: CSARVRRAGASYEQYF.

The rearrangement joins TRBV20-1 to TRBJ1-5; D gene uncertain. The CDR3 runs 13 residues. Trimming removed 0 bases at V and 7 bases at J, with 10 bases between. CDR1 and CDR2 from the germline V gene are DFQATT and SNEGSKA (reference sequence). CDR3 in amino acids: CSARDFESQPQHF. The DNA for the CDR3 is TGCAGTGCTAGAGATTTCGAAAGCCAGCCCCAGCATTTT.

J is TRBJ2-3 and V is TRBV7-3; tentatively, D is TRBD2 (6 bases). The CDR3 is made up of 15 amino acids. V dropped 5 bases and J dropped 3 bases, with 15 bases sitting between them. Germline CDR1 is SGHTA and CDR2 is FQGTGA. CDR3 sequence: CASSILGGPTDTQYF. Here the CDR3 DNA reads TGTGCCAGCAGCATCCTCGGGGGACCTACAGATACGCAGTATTTT.

This clonotype was counted between two and nine times. V usage is TRBV11-1 and J usage is TRBJ2-2; TRBD2 matches at 9 bases. The J segment lost 0 bases and the V segment lost 6 bases, leaving 2 bases of the junction unmatched. Germline CDR1 SGHAT, CDR2 FQDESV (reference sequence). CDR3 length equals 15 residues. In nucleotides, the CDR3 is TGTGCCAGCAGTCAGCGGGAGGCGAACACCGGGGAGCTGTTTTTT. Its translation: CASSQREANTGELFF.

In its sample, this clonotype was seen many times. This chain links TRBV7-9 with TRBJ2-3; 11 bases are a match to TRBD2. The CDR3 runs to 15 residues. V dropped 4 bases and J dropped 2; count of bases not matched to a gene: 2. Germline loops: CDR1 SEHNR, CDR2 FQNEAQ (reference sequence). This chain's CDR3 is CASSSTSGVTDTQYF. CDR3 DNA: TGTGCCAGCAGCTCGACTAGCGGGGTCACAGATACGCAGTATTTT.

The CDR3 here is CASSLASGEGLGYTF. CDR3 nucleotides: TGTGCCAGCAGCTTAGCGTCAGGGGAAGGTCTTGGCTACACCTTC. The rearrangement joins TRBV11-2 to TRBJ1-2, with a weak D call TRBD1 (6 bases). The V end lost 1 base, the J end lost 7 bases, and 16 bases lay between the germline ends. The CDR3 length is 15 residues. Germline V gives CDR1 SGHAT, CDR2 FQNNGV.

This clonotype was found a few times. The chain links TRBV14 to TRBJ2-3, with TRBD2 matching over 8 bases. Trimming cost V 3 bases and J 1 base; bases outside gene matches: 6. Germline V gene lookup returns CDR1 SGHDN and CDR2 FVKESK. CDR3 size: 16 residues. The CDR3 loop reads CASSQYAAGGTDTQYF. As DNA, the CDR3 is TGTGCCAGCAGCCAGTATGCAGCGGGGGGCACAGATACGCAGTATTTT.

The chain is built from TRBV19 and TRBJ2-2; D not resolved. This CDR3 contains 13 residues. Germline-derived CDR1 and CDR2 are LNHDA and SQIVND (reference sequence). The germline V and J ends were trimmed by 11 bases and 5 bases, with 15 bases remaining between them. This chain's CDR3 is CASRRGRTGELFF. The CDR3 DNA sequence: TGTGCCTCCCGGCGAGGAAGGACCGGGGAGCTGTTTTTT. The full variable domain, with the rest looked up from reference TRBV19 and TRBJ2-2, is DGGITQSPKYLFRKEGQNVTLSCEQNLNHDAMYWYRQDPGQGLRLIYYSQIVNDFQKGDIAEGYSVSREKKESFPLTVTSAQKNPTAFYLCASRRGRTGELFFGEGSRLTVL.

To note about this clonotype: A read error may be the cause here, since a much bigger clone is one base away. The chain employs TRBV5-4 and TRBJ2-7; D is uncertain. Germline assignment: CDR1 SGHNT and CDR2 YYREEE (reference sequence). The CDR3 has 14 residues. Between the trimmed V and J ends, which lost 1 base and 3 bases, there was a span of 11 bases. CDR3 loop: CASSLRGKGYEQYF. DNA for the CDR3: TGTGCCAGCAGCTTGCGTGGGAAGGGCTACGAGCAGTACTTC.

V is TRBV7-9 and J is TRBJ1-1; D unclear. The CDR3 consists of 18 residues. The germline V and J ends were trimmed by 0 bases and 0 bases, with 17 bases remaining between them. Germline lookup yields CDR1 SEHNR and CDR2 FQNEAQ (reference sequence). The CDR3 nucleotides are TGTGCCAGCAGCTTAGCGAGTTCTGAGTATAATTTGAACACTGAAGCTTTCTTT. Translation gives CASSLASSEYNLNTEAFF.

This chain connects TRBV19 to TRBJ2-1; D tentatively fits TRBD1 or TRBD2 (5 bases each). The germline gives CDR1 LNHDA, CDR2 SQIVND (reference sequence). The CDR3 extends over 16 amino acids. V lost 2 bases to trimming and J lost 4 bases, with 15 bases between them. CDR3 nucleotide sequence: TGTGCCAGTAGTATAAATTGGGGCGGGTCATACAATGAGCAGTTCTTC. This sequence encodes CASSINWGGSYNEQFF.

A note on this clonotype: One junction end does not reproduce the germline sequence, and a read error may be involved. This chain uses TRBV7-2 with TRBJ2-7; D unclear. The CDR3 contains 13 residues. CDR1 is SGHTA, CDR2 FQGNSA, per germline. The CDR3 DNA is TGTGCCCGCAGCTTAGGGCCTTTCTACGAGCAGTACTTC. It specifies CARSLGPFYEQYF.

V gene TRBV6-1 combines with J gene TRBJ2-2; D is unclear. Germline-derived CDR1 and CDR2 are MNHNS and SASEGT. Trimming took 6 bases from V and 8 from J, leaving 13 bases between them. This CDR3 has 13 residues. The CDR3 region is CASRLNPLGELFF. CDR3 coding DNA: TGTGCCAGCAGATTGAATCCATTGGGGGAGCTGTTTTTT.

Concerning this clonotype itself: This sequence may be a read error, since a much larger clone differs from it by one base. V gene TRBV20-1 combines with J gene TRBJ2-1; no clear D. Germline V gene data show CDR1 as DFQATT and CDR2 as SNEGSKA (reference sequence). CDR3 length: 13 residues. Here the CDR3 DNA reads TGCAGTGCTAGGGGTCAAAGAAACAATGAGCAGTCCTTC. This translates into CSARGQRNNEQSF.

This clonotype occurred a few times. The chain carries TRBV20-1 and TRBJ2-7, with 9 bases that match TRBD1. The CDR3 has 14 residues. V was clipped by 6 bases and J by 3 bases; unmatched bases: 9. Per the germline V gene, CDR1 is DFQATT and CDR2 is SNEGSKA (reference sequence). The CDR3: CSAGRDREIYEQYF. CDR3 nucleotide sequence: TGCAGTGCGGGGAGGGACAGGGAAATCTACGAGCAGTACTTC.

This clonotype was found many times. The gene calls are TRBV2 and TRBJ1-1, with D perhaps matching TRBD1 (6 bases). Germline-derived CDR1 and CDR2 are SNHLY and FYNNEI. The CDR3 totals 14 residues. Trimming left V 0 bases short and J 3 bases short, with 8 bases between. CDR3 protein: CASSEAGQYTEAFF. CDR3 sequence (DNA): TGTGCCAGCAGTGAAGCCGGACAGTACACTGAAGCTTTCTTT.

This clonotype was seen a few times. This chain links TRBV7-2 with TRBJ2-7, with 8 bases aligning to TRBD2. Germline-derived CDR1 and CDR2 are SGHTA and FQGNSA. The CDR3 contains 15 residues. V shed 3 bases and J 2 bases; nucleotides not matched to a gene: 6. The CDR3 coding sequence is TGTGCCAGCAGCTTTTTTAGCGGGGTCACCTACGAGCAGTACTTC. Its translation: CASSFFSGVTYEQYF. Looking up the rest from reference TRBV7-2 and TRBJ2-7 gives the full variable domain: GAGVSQSPSNKVTEKGKDVELRCDPISGHTALYWYRQSLGQGLEFLIYFQGNSAPDKSGLPSDRFSAERTGGSVSTLTIQRTQQEDSAVYLCASSFFSGVTYEQYFGPGTRLTVT.

V is TRBV19 and J is TRBJ2-1, with 7 bases fitting TRBD1. CDR1 is LNHDA and CDR2 is SQIVND in the germline V gene (reference sequence). The J segment lost 1 base and the V segment lost 5 bases, leaving 8 bases of the junction unmatched. The CDR3 spans 16 residues. In nucleotides, the CDR3 is TGTGCCAGTAGTTCCCCCCCACAGGGGTCCTACAATGAGCAGTTCTTC. Translating it yields CASSSPPQGSYNEQFF.

Ten or more counts support this clonotype. The chain's CDR3 is CSAHLSGSTDTQYF. As DNA, the CDR3 is TGCAGTGCTCACCTTAGCGGTAGCACAGATACGCAGTATTTT. The chain uses TRBV20-1 and TRBJ2-3; TRBD2 is a possible D gene (6 bases). Deletions cut 5 bases from V and 0 bases from J, with 12 bases between. In germline, CDR1 is DFQATT, CDR2 SNEGSKA (reference sequence). This CDR3 comprises 14 residues.

This clonotype showed up many times. The chain couples TRBV5-1 to TRBJ2-7; 12 bases fit TRBD2. From germline, CDR1 is SGHRS and CDR2 YFSETQ. Trimming removed 4 bases from V and 1 base from J; junction bases left unmatched: 3. The CDR3 spans 15 residues. The CDR3 spells CASSPTSGRSYEQYF. The CDR3 DNA sequence: TGCGCCAGCAGCCCGACTAGCGGGAGATCCTACGAGCAGTACTTC.

The chain has TRBV18 and TRBJ2-7; 8 bases fit TRBD2. The length of the CDR3 is 15 residues. The V segment lost 2 bases and the J segment 4 bases; nucleotides outside the gene matches: 7. Germline assignment: CDR1 KGHSH and CDR2 LQKENI. This chain's CDR3 is CASSPSGGEYYEQYF. The CDR3 DNA follows: TGTGCCAGCTCACCATCGGGGGGGGAGTATTACGAGCAGTACTTC.

In its sample, this clonotype was seen a few times. V gene TRBV3-1 combines with J gene TRBJ2-6; perhaps TRBD2 as D (5 bases). The CDR3 extends over 18 amino acids. Trimming stripped 1 base from V and 0 bases from J, with 13 bases between. The germline gives CDR1 LGHDT, CDR2 YNNKEL (reference sequence). The CDR3 bases are TGTGCCAGCAGCCAAGCGGGGATTCTCCCCTCTGGGGCCAACGTCCTGACTTTC. Translating gives CASSQAGILPSGANVLTF.

This clonotype was seen repeatedly, ten times or more. The chain carries TRBV20-1 and TRBJ2-3, with a weak D call TRBD1 (6 bases). V lost 5 bases to trimming and J lost 2 bases, with 17 bases between them. The CDR3 extends over 15 amino acids. CDR1 is DFQATT, CDR2 SNEGSKA, per germline (reference sequence). The CDR3 is CSAGIPRGYTDTQYF. The CDR3 nucleotides are TGCAGTGCTGGGATTCCGAGGGGGTACACAGATACGCAGTATTTT.